Following are 14 T cell receptor beta chains from one sample sequenced in a study of tumor and adjacent non-tumor tissue in lung cancer. This sample's RNA came from whole unsorted tissue. The normal lung tissue was taken more than 3 cm from the tumor edge. A modified ARM-PCR protocol with three rounds of nested PCR amplified TCRbeta. MiXCR was run by TCRdb on the multiplex PCR reads, yielding one entry per CDR3 protein. The repertoire includes about 67,000 distinct CDR3 sequences, more than 65% of them detected once, and 45% sits in the top ten. Sequencing used distant non-tumor lung tissue. The receptor set was obtained from a man in his sixties with non-small cell lung cancer.

Many counts were recorded for this clonotype. V is TRBV20-1 and J is TRBJ2-3, with TRBD2 identical over 9 bases. The CDR3 runs to 15 residues. Germline V gene sequence: CDR1 DFQATT, CDR2 SNEGSKA (reference sequence). J lost 2 bases, V lost 5 bases, and 8 bases had no gene match. CDR3: CSAPDLAGPTDTQYF. The CDR3 region has the DNA TGCAGTGCTCCAGACCTAGCGGGGCCCACAGATACGCAGTATTTT.

Points on this clonotype: At one boundary the junction diverges from the germline segment, which might be a read error. The chain links TRBV28 to TRBJ1-2, with a tentative D call TRBD1 (5 bases). This CDR3 comprises 14 residues. Germline V gives CDR1 MDHEN, CDR2 SYDVKM. CDR3 loop: CDSSPLGTKNGCTF. CDR3 in DNA: TGTGACAGCAGTCCACTAGGGACCAAAAATGGCTGTACCTTC.

This clonotype appeared a few times. A clone one base away is much larger, so this may be a read error. The chain uses TRBV5-1 and TRBJ2-7; D remains unclear. The germline gives CDR1 SGHRS, CDR2 YFSETQ. CDR3 length: 14 residues. Trimming took off 0 bases at V and 3 bases at J, with 10 bases between the two ends. CDR3 sequence reads: CASSLEGDDYEQYF. CDR3 sequence (DNA): TGCGCCAGCAGCTTGGAAGGCGATGACTACGAGCAGTACTTC.

This chain joins TRBV28 and TRBJ1-2, with a weak D call TRBD1 (5 bases). The CDR3 sequence is 14 residues long. Germline V CDR1 and CDR2: MDHEN, SYDVKM. The CDR3 loop reads CAYSPLGTKNGYTF. As DNA, the CDR3 is TGTGCTTACAGTCCACTAGGGACCAAAAATGGCTACACCTTC.

In regard to this clonotype: Mismatch with germline at one junction end may stem from a read error. The J gene is TRBJ2-4, the V gene TRBV5-4; TRBD2 matches at 7 bases. Germline loops: CDR1 SGHNT, CDR2 YYREEE (reference sequence). This CDR3 contains 14 residues. The CDR3 DNA reads as TGTGCCAGCAACCCGGGGCGGGAGTTAAACATTCAATACTTC. This codes for CASNPGRELNIQYF.

This clonotype was detected a few times. The CDR3: CASSLRPYRDNSPLHF. The CDR3 DNA sequence: TGTGCCAGCAGCTTGCGGCCGTACAGGGATAATTCACCCCTCCACTTT. The chain is built from TRBV5-4 and TRBJ1-6, with a weak D call TRBD1 (6 bases). The V and J ends lost 1 base and 5 bases respectively, with 13 bases between them. The CDR3 contains 16 residues. CDR1 is SGHNT and CDR2 is YYREEE in the germline V gene (reference sequence).

Note on this clonotype: The junction does not match germline at one end; this may be a read error. The rearrangement uses TRBV29-1 and TRBJ2-7; 13 bases map to TRBD2. The CDR3 consists of 16 residues. The germline V gene has CDR1 SQVTM and CDR2 ANQGSEA. The CDR3 region has the DNA TGCAGTGTGGGGACTAGCGGGAATTTCAGCTCCTACGAGCGGTACTTT. This translates into CSVGTSGNFSSYERYF.

Worth noting for this clonotype: At one end, the junction sequence differs from germline, possibly due to a read error. The CDR3 DNA reads TGTGCCAGCAGTCGGCTTGGACAGGGCAATCAGCTCCAGCATTTT. Its protein is CASSRLGQGNQLQHF. The chain couples TRBV12-3 or TRBV12-4 to TRBJ1-5; 8 bases are shared with TRBD1. This CDR3 has 15 residues.

As to this clonotype: Mismatch with germline at one junction end may stem from a read error. As DNA, the CDR3 is TGTGCCATCAGCCAAAGTCCCGAGGGTGAGCAGTACTTC. Amino acid sequence: CAISQSPEGEQYF. This chain links TRBV14 with TRBJ2-7, with a possible D match to TRBD2 (5 bases). There are 13 residues in the CDR3. Germline-derived CDR1 and CDR2 are SGHDN and FVKESK.

The rearrangement uses TRBV11-1 and TRBJ1-1; no clear D. Germline V gene sequence: CDR1 SGHAT, CDR2 FQDESV (reference sequence). This CDR3 has 13 residues. The CDR3 sequence: CASSLAPGIEAFF. For the CDR3, the DNA is TGTGCTAGTAGCTTAGCGCCGGGGATTGAAGCTTTCTTT.

V usage is TRBV4-2 and J usage is TRBJ2-5; maybe TRBD2 (6 bases). V lost 5 bases to trimming and J lost 5 bases, with 18 bases between them. Germline V gene data show CDR1 as LGHNA and CDR2 as YNFKEQ. There are 15 residues in the CDR3. The CDR3 region has the DNA TGTGCCAGCAGCGAAGGTCGGGGGTCGCGGGAGACCCAGTACTTC. Protein product: CASSEGRGSRETQYF.

This clonotype was observed many times. The chain links TRBV5-4 to TRBJ2-1; D might be TRBD2 (6 bases). The ends were cut back, 0 bases at V and 4 bases at J, with 11 bases in the middle. CDR3 length equals 15 residues. Germline CDR1 and CDR2: SGHNT and YYREEE (reference sequence). The CDR3 nucleotides are TGTGCCAGCAGCTTGGATCCTAGCGCATACAATGAGCAGTTCTTC. It specifies CASSLDPSAYNEQFF.

CDR3 loop: CASSFIGTSGRGQEQFF. Written as DNA, the CDR3 is TGTGCCAGCAGTTTCATCGGAACTAGCGGGAGAGGTCAAGAGCAGTTCTTC. The chain has TRBV6-1 and TRBJ2-1; 11 bases are shared with TRBD2. CDR3 length equals 17 residues. Per germline, CDR1 MNHNS and CDR2 SASEGT. V lost 5 bases, J lost 10 bases, and 16 bases stayed unmatched.

The V call is TRBV4-1, the J call TRBJ2-1, with 8 positions matching TRBD1. Unmatched junction bases numbered 8, after V lost 2 bases and J lost 8 bases. CDR3 length: 15 amino acids. Per the germline V gene, CDR1 is MGHRA and CDR2 is YSYEKL. The CDR3 here is CASSQTGGSDYEQFF. The DNA for the CDR3 is TGCGCCAGCAGCCAAACAGGGGGATCTGACTATGAGCAGTTCTTC.